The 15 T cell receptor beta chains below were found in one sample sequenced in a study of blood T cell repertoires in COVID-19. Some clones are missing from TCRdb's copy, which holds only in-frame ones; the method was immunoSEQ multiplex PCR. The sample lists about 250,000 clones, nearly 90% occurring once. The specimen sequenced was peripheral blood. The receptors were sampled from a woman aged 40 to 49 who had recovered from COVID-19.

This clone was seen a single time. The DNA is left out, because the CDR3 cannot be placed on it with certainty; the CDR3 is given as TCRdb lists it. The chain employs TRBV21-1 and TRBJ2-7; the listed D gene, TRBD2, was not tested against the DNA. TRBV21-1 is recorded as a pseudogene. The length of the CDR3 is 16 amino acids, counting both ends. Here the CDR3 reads CASSKWGRGAIYEQYF.

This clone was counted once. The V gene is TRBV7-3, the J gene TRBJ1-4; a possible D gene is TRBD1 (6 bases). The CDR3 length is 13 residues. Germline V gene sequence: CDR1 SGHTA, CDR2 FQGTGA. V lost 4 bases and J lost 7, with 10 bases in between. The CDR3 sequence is CASSYREGEKLFF. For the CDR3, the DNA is TGTGCCAGCAGCTACAGGGAAGGTGAAAAACTGTTTTTT.

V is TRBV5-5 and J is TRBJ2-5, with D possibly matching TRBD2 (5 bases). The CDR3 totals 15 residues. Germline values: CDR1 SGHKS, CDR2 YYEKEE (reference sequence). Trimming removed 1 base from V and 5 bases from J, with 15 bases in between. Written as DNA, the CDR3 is TGTGCCAGCAGCTTGTCTGACGCTAGCTCCGAGACCCAGTACTTC. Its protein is CASSLSDASSETQYF.

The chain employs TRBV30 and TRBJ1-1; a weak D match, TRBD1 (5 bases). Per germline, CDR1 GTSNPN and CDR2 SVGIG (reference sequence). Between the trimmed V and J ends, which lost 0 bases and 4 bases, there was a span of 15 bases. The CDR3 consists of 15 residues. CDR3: CAWSVFSGGTTEAFF. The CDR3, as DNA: TGTGCCTGGAGTGTATTTTCGGGGGGAACCACTGAAGCTTTCTTT.

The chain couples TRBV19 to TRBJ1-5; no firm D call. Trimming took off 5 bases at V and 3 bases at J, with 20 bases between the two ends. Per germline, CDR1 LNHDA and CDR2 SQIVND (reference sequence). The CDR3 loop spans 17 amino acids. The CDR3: CASSPGMGEGPNQPQHF. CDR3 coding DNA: TGTGCCAGTAGTCCGGGGATGGGAGAAGGGCCCAATCAGCCCCAGCATTTT.

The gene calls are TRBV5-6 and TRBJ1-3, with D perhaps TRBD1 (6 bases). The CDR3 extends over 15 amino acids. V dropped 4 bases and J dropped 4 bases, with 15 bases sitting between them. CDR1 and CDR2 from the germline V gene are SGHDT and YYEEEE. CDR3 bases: TGTGCCAGCAGCCGCTCCCAGGGGATCGGAAACACCATATATTTT. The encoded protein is CASSRSQGIGNTIYF.

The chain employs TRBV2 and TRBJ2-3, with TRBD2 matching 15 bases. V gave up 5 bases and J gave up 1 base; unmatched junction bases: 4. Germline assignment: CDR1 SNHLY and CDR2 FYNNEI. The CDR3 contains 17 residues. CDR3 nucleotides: TGTGCCAGCAGTCGCTGGACTAGCGGGGGGGGCACAGATACGCAGTATTTT. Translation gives CASSRWTSGGGTDTQYF. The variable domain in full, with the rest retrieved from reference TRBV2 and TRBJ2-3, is EPEVTQTPSHQVTQMGQEVILRCVPISNHLYFYWYRQILGQKVEFLVSFYNNEISEKSEIFDDQFSVERPDGSNFTLKIRSTKLEDSAMYFCASSRWTSGGGTDTQYFGPGTRLTVL.

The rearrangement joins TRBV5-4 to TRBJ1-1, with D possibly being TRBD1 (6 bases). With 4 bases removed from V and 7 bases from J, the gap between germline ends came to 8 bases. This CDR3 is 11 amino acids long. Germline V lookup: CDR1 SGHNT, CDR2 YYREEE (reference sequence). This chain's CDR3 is CASSKQGEAFF. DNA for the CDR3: TGTGCCAGCAGCAAACAGGGTGAAGCTTTCTTT.

This chain's CDR3 is CASSQRASGGTDTQYF. The CDR3 DNA sequence: TGTGCCAGCAGCCAGCGGGCTAGCGGGGGCACAGATACGCAGTATTTT. The chain has TRBV9 and TRBJ2-3; 9 bases align to TRBD2. The CDR3 loop spans 16 amino acids. V was clipped by 4 bases and J by 1 base; unmatched bases: 7. Germline V gene sequence: CDR1 SGDLS, CDR2 YYNGEE. Drawing the rest from reference TRBV9 and TRBJ2-3, the complete variable domain is DSGVTQTPKHLITATGQRVTLRCSPRSGDLSVYWYQQSLDQGLQFLIQYYNGEERAKGNILERFSAQQFPDLHSELNLSSLELGDSALYFCASSQRASGGTDTQYFGPGTRLTVL.

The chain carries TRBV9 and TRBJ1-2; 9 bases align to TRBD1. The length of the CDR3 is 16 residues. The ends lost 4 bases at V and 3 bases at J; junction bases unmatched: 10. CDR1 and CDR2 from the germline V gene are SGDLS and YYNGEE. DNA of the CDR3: TGTGCCAGCAGCTCCGACAGGGGGAGGCCACACTATGGCTACACCTTC. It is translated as CASSSDRGRPHYGYTF. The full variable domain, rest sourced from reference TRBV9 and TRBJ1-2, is DSGVTQTPKHLITATGQRVTLRCSPRSGDLSVYWYQQSLDQGLQFLIQYYNGEERAKGNILERFSAQQFPDLHSELNLSSLELGDSALYFCASSSDRGRPHYGYTFGSGTRLTVV.

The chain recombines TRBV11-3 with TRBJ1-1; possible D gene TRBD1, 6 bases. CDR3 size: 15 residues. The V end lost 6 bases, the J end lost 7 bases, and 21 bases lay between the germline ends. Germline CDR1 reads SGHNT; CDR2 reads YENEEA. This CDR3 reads CASSMAGGPRYEAFF. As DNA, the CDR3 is TGTGCCAGCAGTATGGCGGGGGGCCCGAGATATGAAGCTTTCTTT.

The CDR3 sequence is CSVASGVGTDTQYF. The CDR3 DNA is TGCAGCGTTGCTAGCGGGGTCGGCACAGATACGCAGTATTTT. The chain carries TRBV29-1 and TRBJ2-3, with 9 bases aligning to TRBD2. Trimming removed 4 bases from V and 1 base from J; junction bases left unmatched: 3. The CDR3 totals 14 residues. The germline gives CDR1 SQVTM, CDR2 ANQGSEA.

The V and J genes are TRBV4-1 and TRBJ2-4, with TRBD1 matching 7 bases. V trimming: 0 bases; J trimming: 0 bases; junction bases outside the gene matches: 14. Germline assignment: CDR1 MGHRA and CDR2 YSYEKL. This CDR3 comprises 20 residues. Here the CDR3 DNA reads TGCGCCAGCAGCCAAGAGGAGGACAGGAAGGGTAGTTTAGCCAAAAACATTCAGTACTTC. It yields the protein CASSQEEDRKGSLAKNIQYF.

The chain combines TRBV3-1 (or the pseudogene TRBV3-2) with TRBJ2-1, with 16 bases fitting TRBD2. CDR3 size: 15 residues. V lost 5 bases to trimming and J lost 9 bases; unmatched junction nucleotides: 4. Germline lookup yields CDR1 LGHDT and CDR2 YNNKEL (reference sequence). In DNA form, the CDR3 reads TGTGCCAGCAGCATCGGGACTAGCGGGGGGGGTGAGCAGTTCTTC. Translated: CASSIGTSGGGEQFF.

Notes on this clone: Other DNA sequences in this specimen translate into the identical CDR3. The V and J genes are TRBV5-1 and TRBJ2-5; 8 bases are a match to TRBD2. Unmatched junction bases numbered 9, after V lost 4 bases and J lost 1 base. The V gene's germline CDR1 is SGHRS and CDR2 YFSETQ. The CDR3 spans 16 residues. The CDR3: CASSLGGLAGQETQYF. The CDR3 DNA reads TGCGCCAGCAGCCTCGGGGGCCTAGCGGGCCAAGAGACCCAGTACTTC. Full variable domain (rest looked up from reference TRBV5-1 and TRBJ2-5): KAGVTQTPRYLIKTRGQQVTLSCSPISGHRSVSWYQQTPGQGLQFLFEYFSETQRNKGNFPGRFSGRQFSNSRSEMNVSTLELGDSALYLCASSLGGLAGQETQYFGPGTRLLVL.